These 4 T cell receptor beta chains came from one sample sequenced in a study of monozygotic twins with inflammatory bowel disease (dated by TCRdb to 2018 to 2020). Library preparation was by 5' RACE. Sequencer: Illumina HiSeq 2500. TCRdb reprocessed the reads, and each CDR3 protein sequence is entered once, without DNA. The table held for this sample gives approximately 200,000 distinct CDR3 sequences. The ten largest clones capture roughly 8% of the sample. The sample consisted of blood. The source of these receptors is a human donor with ulcerative colitis or Crohn's disease, or a healthy co-twin of an affected twin (not recorded which).

The chain recombines TRBV7-9 with TRBJ2-3; absent DNA, TCRdb's TRBD1 call cannot be checked. Germline V gene data show CDR1 as SEHNR and CDR2 as FQNEAQ (reference sequence). The CDR3 sequence is 13 residues long. CDR3 amino acids: CASGDRGKDTQYF.

This chain uses TRBV7-8 with TRBJ2-5; the D call of TRBD1 rests on TCRdb alone, since no DNA is present to check it. This CDR3 comprises 17 residues. CDR1 is SGHVS, CDR2 FQNEAQ, per germline. The CDR3 sequence: CASSLISMGQAKETQYF.

The V call is TRBV7-2, the J call TRBJ2-5; TCRdb's D call of TRBD2 is untestable without DNA. Per the germline V gene, CDR1 is SGHTA and CDR2 is FQGNSA. The CDR3 covers 15 residues. The CDR3 loop reads CASSLARTSAETQYF. Together with reference TRBV7-2 and TRBJ2-5, the CDR3 gives the full variable domain: GAGVSQSPSNKVTEKGKDVELRCDPISGHTALYWYRQSLGQGLEFLIYFQGNSAPDKSGLPSDRFSAERTGGSVSTLTIQRTQQEDSAVYLCASSLARTSAETQYFGPGTRLLVL.

The chain has TRBV15 and TRBJ1-6; TCRdb's D call, TRBD1, is unchecked because there is no DNA. Germline V gene lookup returns CDR1 LNHNV and CDR2 YYDKDF (reference sequence). The CDR3 sequence is 14 residues long. This chain's CDR3 is CATSRASINSPLHF.